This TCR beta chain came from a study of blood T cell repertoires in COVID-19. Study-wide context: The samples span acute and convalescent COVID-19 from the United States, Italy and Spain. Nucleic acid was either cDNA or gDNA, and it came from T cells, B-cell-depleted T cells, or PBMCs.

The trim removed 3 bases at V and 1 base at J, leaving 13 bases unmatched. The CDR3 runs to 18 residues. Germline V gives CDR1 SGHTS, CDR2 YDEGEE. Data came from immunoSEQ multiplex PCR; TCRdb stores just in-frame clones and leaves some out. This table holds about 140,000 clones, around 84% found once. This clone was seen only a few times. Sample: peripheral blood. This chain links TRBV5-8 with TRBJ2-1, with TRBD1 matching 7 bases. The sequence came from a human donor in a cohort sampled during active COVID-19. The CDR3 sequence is CASSSRLIGGFSYNEQFF. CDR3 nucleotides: TGTGCCAGCAGCTCCAGGTTGATAGGGGGCTTTTCCTACAATGAGCAGTTCTTC.